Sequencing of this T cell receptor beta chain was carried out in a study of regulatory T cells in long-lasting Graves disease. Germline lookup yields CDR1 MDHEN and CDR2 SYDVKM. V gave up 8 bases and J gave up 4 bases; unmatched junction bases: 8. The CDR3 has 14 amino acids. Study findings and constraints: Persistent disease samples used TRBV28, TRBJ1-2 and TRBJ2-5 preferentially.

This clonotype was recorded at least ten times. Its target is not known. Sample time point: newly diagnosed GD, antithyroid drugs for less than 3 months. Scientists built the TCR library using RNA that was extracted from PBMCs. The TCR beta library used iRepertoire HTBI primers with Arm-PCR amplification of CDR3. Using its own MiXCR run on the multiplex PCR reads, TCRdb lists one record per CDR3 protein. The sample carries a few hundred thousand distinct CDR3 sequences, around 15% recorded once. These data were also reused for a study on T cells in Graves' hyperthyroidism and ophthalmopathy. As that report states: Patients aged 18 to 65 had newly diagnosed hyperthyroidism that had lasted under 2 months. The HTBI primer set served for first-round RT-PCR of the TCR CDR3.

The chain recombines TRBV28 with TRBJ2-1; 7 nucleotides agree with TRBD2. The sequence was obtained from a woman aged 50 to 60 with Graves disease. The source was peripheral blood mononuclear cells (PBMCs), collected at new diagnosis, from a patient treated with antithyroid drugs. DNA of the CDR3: TGTGCCAGCCGGAAAGCGGGAACGTACAATGAGCAGTTCTTC. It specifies CASRKAGTYNEQFF.